The 20 T cell receptor beta chains in this list originate from one sample, sequenced in a study of regulatory T cells in long-lasting Graves disease. According to the study, TCR beta libraries were built with iRepertoire HTBI primers and CDR3-region Arm-PCR. TCRdb used MiXCR to reprocess the multiplex PCR reads, holding one entry per CDR3 protein. The sample has around 240,000 distinct CDR3 sequences, around 18% seen once. Regarding time point: newly diagnosed GD, antithyroid drugs for less than 3 months. From PBMCs, RNA was extracted and then used to make the TCR library. These sequences were also reported in another study, on T cells in Graves' hyperthyroidism and ophthalmopathy.

This material consisted of peripheral blood mononuclear cells (PBMCs), taken at new diagnosis, from a patient treated with antithyroid drugs. All receptors come from a woman aged 30 to 39 with Graves disease.

The sample holds many counts of this clonotype. The V and J genes are TRBV3-1 and TRBJ2-3, with 10 bases that match TRBD2. Losses at the gene ends were 4 bases for V and 2 bases for J; bases not matched to a gene: 3. CDR1 is LGHDT and CDR2 is YNNKEL in the germline V gene (reference sequence). The CDR3 is 15 residues long. CDR3 in amino acids: CASSLTSGVTDTQYF. The CDR3 DNA reads TGTGCCAGCAGCCTCACTAGCGGGGTCACAGATACGCAGTATTTT.

This sequence joins TRBV6-1 and TRBJ2-7; TRBD1 matches at 7 bases. V shed 2 bases, J shed 1 base, and the junction held 2 bases outside the gene matches. CDR1 and CDR2 (germline): MNHNS, SASEGT. This CDR3 is 14 amino acids long. The CDR3 region is CASSEWTGSYEQYF. The CDR3 region has the DNA TGTGCCAGCAGTGAATGGACAGGATCCTACGAGCAGTACTTC.

This clonotype has ten or more counts. The chain links TRBV7-2 to TRBJ2-1; no definite D call. Germline-derived CDR1 and CDR2 are SGHTA and FQGNSA. Trimming left V 2 bases short and J 7 bases short, with 3 bases between. The CDR3 is 11 amino acids. CDR3 sequence (DNA): TGTGCCAGCAGCTTATTAAATGAGCAGTTCTTC. Translation gives CASSLLNEQFF.

In the case of this clonotype: Likely a read error: the CDR3 ends without its conserved phenylalanine or tryptophan. This chain connects TRBV5-1 to TRBJ2-7; 11 positions match TRBD1. Trimming took 4 bases from V and 1 from J; bases not matched to a gene: 4. Germline V gene sequence: CDR1 SGHRS, CDR2 YFSETQ. The CDR3 consists of 15 residues. In nucleotides, the CDR3 is TGCGCCAGCAGCACCGGACAGGGGGCTTCCTACGAGCAGTACTTA. It specifies CASSTGQGASYEQYL.

This clonotype was counted ten times or more. The rearrangement joins TRBV5-5 to TRBJ2-2; D uncertain. Germline-derived CDR1 and CDR2 are SGHKS and YYEKEE (reference sequence). Trimming took 0 bases from V and 2 from J, leaving 8 bases between them. The CDR3 runs 15 residues. The CDR3 sequence is CASSLGGANTGELFF. In DNA, the CDR3 is TGTGCCAGCAGCTTGGGTGGAGCTAACACCGGGGAGCTGTTTTTT.

A remark on this clonotype: One end of the junction fails to match germline, which may point to a read error. The V and J genes are TRBV6-2 or TRBV6-3 and TRBJ1-1; D is ambiguous. The CDR3 runs to 14 residues. From germline, CDR1 is MNHEY and CDR2 SVGEGT. The CDR3 nucleotides are TGTGCCAGCAGTCGGACGGTGACGAACGCTGAAGCTTTCTTT. Its protein product is CASSRTVTNAEAFF.

The V gene is TRBV19, the J gene TRBJ2-5; D assignment may be TRBD1 or TRBD2 (6 bases each). CDR1 and CDR2 (germline): LNHDA, SQIVND (reference sequence). Between the trimmed V and J ends, which lost 5 bases and 5 bases, there was a span of 18 bases. The CDR3 extends over 15 amino acids. This CDR3 reads CASSEWVGGMETQYF. Written as DNA, the CDR3 is TGTGCCAGTAGTGAATGGGTGGGGGGCATGGAGACCCAGTACTTC.

The chain is built from TRBV7-2 and TRBJ2-3; D is possibly TRBD2 (6 bases). The germline V and J ends were trimmed by 1 base and 8 bases, with 13 bases remaining between them. Germline values: CDR1 SGHTA, CDR2 FQGNSA. This CDR3 comprises 14 residues. CDR3 nucleotide sequence: TGTGCCAGCAGCTTAGAGGGGACTTCTGTTACGCAGTATTTT. It codes for CASSLEGTSVTQYF.

This clonotype has ten or more counts. The chain couples TRBV7-9 to TRBJ1-5; D remains ambiguous. Germline V CDR1 and CDR2: SEHNR, FQNEAQ (reference sequence). V was shortened by 3 bases and J by 5 bases, with 8 bases between the two germline ends. This CDR3 has 13 amino acids. CDR3 DNA: TGTGCCAGCAGCTTTGGGGTTCATCAGCCCCAGCATTTT. This sequence encodes CASSFGVHQPQHF.

This rearrangement joins TRBV28 to TRBJ1-4, with D unresolved. The germline CDR1 and CDR2 sequences are MDHEN and SYDVKM. V dropped 6 bases and J dropped 8 bases, with 19 bases sitting between them. The CDR3 sequence is 15 residues long. As DNA, the CDR3 is TGTGCCAGCAGATCGACGGGTACCTCAGGAGAAAAACTGTTTTTT. This codes for CASRSTGTSGEKLFF.

This clonotype was observed at least ten times. The chain links TRBV12-3 or TRBV12-4 to TRBJ2-5; maybe TRBD2 (6 bases). V shed 6 bases and J shed 0 bases, with 11 bases lying between them. This CDR3 region has 14 residues. Here the CDR3 DNA reads TGTGCCAGCAGCGATCCGGGGGACCAAGAGACCCAGTACTTC. Amino acid sequence: CASSDPGDQETQYF.

This chain joins TRBV18 and TRBJ2-5, with D tentatively TRBD2 (6 bases). The CDR3 loop spans 14 amino acids. Trimming left V 1 base short and J 4 bases short, with 10 bases between. Germline values: CDR1 KGHSH, CDR2 LQKENI. This chain's CDR3 is CASSPLQGGETQYF. In nucleotides, the CDR3 is TGTGCCAGCTCACCACTGCAGGGAGGAGAGACCCAGTACTTC.

This clonotype was recorded many times. The chain carries TRBV27 and TRBJ1-1; TRBD1 might be the D (5 bases). V gave up 5 bases and J gave up 4 bases, with 11 bases separating them. Per the germline V gene, CDR1 is MNHEY and CDR2 is SMNVEV (reference sequence). The CDR3 loop spans 13 amino acids. The CDR3 sequence: CASSRGIGTEAFF. CDR3 DNA: TGTGCCAGCAGTCGGGGGATCGGCACTGAAGCTTTCTTT.

This clonotype turned up a few times. This rearrangement joins TRBV6-1 to TRBJ2-7, with D tentatively TRBD1 or TRBD2 (5 bases each). CDR3 length equals 14 residues. Trimming stripped 6 bases from V and 3 bases from J, with 15 bases between. The V gene's germline CDR1 is MNHNS and CDR2 SASEGT. CDR3 bases: TGTGCCAGCAGATTAGAGGGGACGAACTACGAGCAGTACTTC. As protein: CASRLEGTNYEQYF.

Many counts were recorded for this clonotype. The rearrangement joins TRBV2 to TRBJ1-3; possible D gene TRBD1, 6 bases. V was clipped by 6 bases and J by 0 bases, with 6 bases between them. Germline values: CDR1 SNHLY, CDR2 FYNNEI. This CDR3 contains 13 residues. CDR3 sequence: CASRDSSGNTIYF. Written as DNA, the CDR3 is TGTGCCAGCAGGGACAGCTCTGGAAACACCATATATTTT.

This chain links TRBV19 with TRBJ2-2; D unresolved. Germline assignment: CDR1 LNHDA and CDR2 SQIVND (reference sequence). This CDR3 contains 15 residues. The V end was cut by 3 bases, the J end by 6 bases, with 14 bases between. The CDR3 DNA reads as TGTGCCAGTAGTATGTCCAGATCATCGGCCGGGGAGCTGTTTTTT. This sequence encodes CASSMSRSSAGELFF.

This clonotype was counted many times. This sequence joins TRBV11-2 and TRBJ2-2; D not resolved. This CDR3 contains 15 residues. With 2 bases removed from V and 7 bases from J, the gap between germline ends came to 14 bases. Germline V gene lookup returns CDR1 SGHAT and CDR2 FQNNGV. CDR3 nucleotides: TGTGCCAGCAGCTTATTCCGGGCTTACGGCGGGGAGCTGTTTTTT. It is translated as CASSLFRAYGGELFF.

This clonotype has at least ten counts. The chain joins TRBV4-1 to TRBJ1-2; D uncertain. V lost 4 bases to trimming and J lost 1 base, with 10 bases between them. CDR1 MGHRA and CDR2 YSYEKL come from the germline V gene. CDR3 size: 14 residues. The CDR3 region is CASSLVTVNYGYTF. CDR3 DNA sequence: TGCGCCAGCAGCCTTGTAACAGTTAACTATGGCTACACCTTC.

The table lists this clonotype with many counts. The chain has TRBV12-3 or TRBV12-4 and TRBJ1-1; no definite D call. The CDR3 runs to 13 residues. The V gene lost 4 bases and the J gene lost 4 bases, with 10 bases spanning the gap. The DNA for the CDR3 is TGTGCCAGCAGTTCTACATGGGGCACTGAAGCTTTCTTT. Its protein is CASSSTWGTEAFF.

At least ten counts were recorded for this clonotype. The V gene is TRBV6-5, the J gene TRBJ2-2, with a possible D match to TRBD2 (5 bases). The CDR3 covers 15 residues. Per the germline V gene, CDR1 is MNHEY and CDR2 is SVGAGI. Trimming left V 0 bases short and J 7 bases short, with 12 bases between. The CDR3 sequence is CASSYSISGNGELFF. In nucleotides, the CDR3 is TGTGCCAGCAGTTACTCGATATCGGGGAACGGGGAGCTGTTTTTT.